This T cell receptor beta chain was sequenced in a study of OX40 agonist ivuxolimab in advanced cancers. The CDR3 is 12 residues long. V was cut by 11 bases and J by 2 bases, with 13 bases left in between. The germline V gene has CDR1 MNHNY and CDR2 SVGAGI (reference sequence). Measured with immunoSEQ multiplex PCR; TCRdb has only the in-frame clones, and not every one. The sample records 74,000 or so clones, more than 70% being singletons. This receptor was taken from an adult with an advanced solid tumor such as melanoma, head and neck, liver or kidney cancer. This sequence joins TRBV6-6 and TRBJ2-7; D call uncertain. Sequencing used CD4+ or CD8+ T cells sorted from blood, obtained in a trial of the OX40 agonist ivuxolimab. The CDR3 loop reads CAHGKGTYEQYF. CDR3 DNA: TGTGCCCACGGAAAGGGTACCTACGAGCAGTACTTC.